This T cell receptor beta chain was identified in a study of cytomegalovirus exposure and HLA in healthy donors. The PCR made use of 60 Vbeta and 13 Jbeta primers. TCRdb's copy holds only in-frame clones and misses some; the assay was immunoSEQ multiplex PCR. The sample lists approximately 110,000 clones, 13% to 15% occurring once. Trimming left V 3 bases short and J 1 base short, with 12 bases between. In germline, CDR1 is MDHEN, CDR2 SYDVKM. The CDR3 length is 15 residues. The sequencing input was PBMCs. The V gene is TRBV28, the J gene TRBJ1-1; D perhaps matches TRBD1 (6 bases). The sequence came from a female donor in good health and CMV-seronegative. CDR3 coding DNA: TGTGCCAGCAGTTTCGTCTACAGGGCGAACACTGAAGCTTTCTTT. This codes for CASSFVYRANTEAFF.